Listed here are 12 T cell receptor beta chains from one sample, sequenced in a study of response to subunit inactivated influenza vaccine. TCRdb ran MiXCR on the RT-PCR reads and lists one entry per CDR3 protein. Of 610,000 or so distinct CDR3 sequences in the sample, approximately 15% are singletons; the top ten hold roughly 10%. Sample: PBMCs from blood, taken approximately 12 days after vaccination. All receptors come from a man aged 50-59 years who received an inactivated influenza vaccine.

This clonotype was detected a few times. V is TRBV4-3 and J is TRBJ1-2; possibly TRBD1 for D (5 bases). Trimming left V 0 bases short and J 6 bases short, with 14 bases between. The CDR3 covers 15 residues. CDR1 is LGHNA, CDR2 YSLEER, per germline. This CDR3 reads CASSQEVAGKHGYTF. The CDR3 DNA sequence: TGCGCCAGCAGCCAAGAGGTCGCAGGGAAACATGGCTACACCTTC.

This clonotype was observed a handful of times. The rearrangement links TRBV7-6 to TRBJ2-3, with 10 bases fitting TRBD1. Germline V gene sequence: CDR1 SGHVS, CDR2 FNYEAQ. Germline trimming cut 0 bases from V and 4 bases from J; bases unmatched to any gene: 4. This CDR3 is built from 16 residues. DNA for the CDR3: TGTGCCAGCAGCTTAGCGCATGGACAGGGGGCAGATACGCAGTATTTT. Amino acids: CASSLAHGQGADTQYF.

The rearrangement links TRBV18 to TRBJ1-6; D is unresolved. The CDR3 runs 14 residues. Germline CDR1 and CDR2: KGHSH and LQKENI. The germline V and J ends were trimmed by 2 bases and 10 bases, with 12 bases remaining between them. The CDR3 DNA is TGTGCCAGCTCACCAGGTTCATTCCCCTCACCCCTCCACTTT. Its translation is CASSPGSFPSPLHF.

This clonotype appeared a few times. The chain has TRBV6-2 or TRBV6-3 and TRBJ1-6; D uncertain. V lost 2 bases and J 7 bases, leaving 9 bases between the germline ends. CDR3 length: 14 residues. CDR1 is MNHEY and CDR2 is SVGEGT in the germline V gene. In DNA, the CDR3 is TGTGCCAGCAGTTACCCAGCTATCAATTCACCCCTCCACTTT. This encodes CASSYPAINSPLHF.

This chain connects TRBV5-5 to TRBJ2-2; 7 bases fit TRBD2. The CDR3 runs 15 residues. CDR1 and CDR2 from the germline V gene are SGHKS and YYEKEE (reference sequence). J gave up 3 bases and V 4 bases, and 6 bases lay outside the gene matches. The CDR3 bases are TGTGCCAGCAGCACAGAACTAGCGTACACCGGGGAGCTGTTTTTT. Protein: CASSTELAYTGELFF.

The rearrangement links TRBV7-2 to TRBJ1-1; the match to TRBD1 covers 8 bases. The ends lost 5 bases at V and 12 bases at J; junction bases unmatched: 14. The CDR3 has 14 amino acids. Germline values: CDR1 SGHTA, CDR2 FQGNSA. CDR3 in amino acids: CASSRRGQGVETFF. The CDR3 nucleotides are TGTGCCAGCAGCCGGAGAGGACAGGGTGTGGAAACTTTCTTT.

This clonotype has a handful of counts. This CDR3 reads CSARAATSTDTQYF. CDR3 nucleotide sequence: TGCAGTGCTAGAGCTGCGACAAGCACAGATACGCAGTATTTT. The chain employs TRBV20-1 and TRBJ2-3; D gene ambiguous. Trimming left V 1 base short and J 0 bases short, with 8 bases between. Germline V CDR1 and CDR2: DFQATT, SNEGSKA (reference sequence). The CDR3 is 14 residues long.

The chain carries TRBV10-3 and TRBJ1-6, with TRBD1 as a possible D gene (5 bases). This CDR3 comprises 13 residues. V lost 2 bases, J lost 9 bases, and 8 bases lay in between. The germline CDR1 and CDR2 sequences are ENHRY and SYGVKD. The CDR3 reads CAISEVGTSPLHF. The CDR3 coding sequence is TGTGCCATCAGTGAGGTAGGGACTTCACCCCTCCACTTT.

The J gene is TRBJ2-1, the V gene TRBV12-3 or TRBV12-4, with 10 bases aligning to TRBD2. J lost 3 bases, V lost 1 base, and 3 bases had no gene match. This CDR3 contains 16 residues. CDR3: CASSLEIAGGYNEQFF. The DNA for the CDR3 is TGTGCCAGCAGTTTAGAGATAGCGGGGGGCTACAATGAGCAGTTCTTC.

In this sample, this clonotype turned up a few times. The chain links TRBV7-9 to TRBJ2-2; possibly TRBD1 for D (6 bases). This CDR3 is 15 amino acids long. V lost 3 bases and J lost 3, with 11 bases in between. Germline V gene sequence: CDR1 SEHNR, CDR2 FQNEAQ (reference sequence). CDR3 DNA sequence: TGTGCCAGCAGCTTCCCAGGGGAATACACCGGGGAGCTGTTTTTT. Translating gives CASSFPGEYTGELFF.

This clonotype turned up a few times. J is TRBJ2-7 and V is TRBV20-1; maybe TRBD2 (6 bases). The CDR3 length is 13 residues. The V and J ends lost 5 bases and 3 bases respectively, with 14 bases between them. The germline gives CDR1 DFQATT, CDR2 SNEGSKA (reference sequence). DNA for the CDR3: TGCAGTGCTTGGGGGGACCGAGACTACGAGCAGTACTTC. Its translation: CSAWGDRDYEQYF.

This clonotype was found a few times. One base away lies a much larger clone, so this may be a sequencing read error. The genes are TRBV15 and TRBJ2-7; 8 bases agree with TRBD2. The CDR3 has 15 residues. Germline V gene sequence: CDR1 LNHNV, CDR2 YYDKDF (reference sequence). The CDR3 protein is CVTSTRSGGAYEQYF. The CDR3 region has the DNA TGTGTCACCAGCACTCGATCGGGGGGGGCCTACGAGCAGTACTTC.